This T cell receptor (beta chain) derives from a study of patients and donors after allogeneic stem cell transplantation. V lost 2 bases to trimming and J lost 3 bases, with 11 bases between them. This CDR3 has 14 amino acids. Germline CDR1 MNHEY, CDR2 SVGEGT. TCRdb reanalysed the RT-PCR reads using MiXCR and keeps one entry per CDR3 protein. The sample lists 150,000 to 200,000 distinct CDR3 sequences, less than 45% occurring once. The chain recombines TRBV6-2 or TRBV6-3 with TRBJ2-7; the D is unclear. The receptor comes from a human donor who was either an allogeneic HSCT recipient or a stem cell or donor lymphocyte infusion donor (not recorded which). It is not recorded whose cells these are; they may come from a transplant donor. The source material was blood, either unsorted or a sorted T cell fraction (not recorded which). CDR3: CASSYASLNYEQYF. The CDR3 coding sequence is TGTGCCAGCAGTTACGCGTCATTAAACTACGAGCAGTACTTC.